This TCR beta chain was recorded in a study of T-cell reconstitution after alpha-beta-depleted transplantation in children. Study outcomes and limitations: Elevated TCRbeta diversity at day 60 was traced, in some patients, to surviving recipient T cells and thymic progenitors. A year had passed since transplant, and T-cell counts and diversity by then came mostly from newly produced T cells. Reports say that about two months after transplant, the alpha-beta T cells came out of several hundred graft clones that had expanded.

Germline trimming cut 4 bases from V and 5 bases from J; bases unmatched to any gene: 4. CDR1 and CDR2 (germline): LNHNV, YYDKDF (reference sequence). CDR3 length: 15 residues. The library targeted TCRbeta and was prepared with unique molecular identifiers. TCRdb recomputed calls from the PCR reads with MiXCR, one row per CDR3 protein. This sample has around 800,000 distinct CDR3 sequences, with 15% to 20% found just once. This clonotype was observed a few times. No antigen is known for it. The receptor comes from a male patient under 18 who had a stem cell transplant for acute lymphoblastic leukemia, so the T cells may come from the graft donor. The sequencing used PBMCs, mostly from graft donor cells, collected 360 days after TCRalphabeta/CD19-depleted stem cell transplant. V usage is TRBV15 and J usage is TRBJ2-1; 11 nucleotides agree with TRBD2. The CDR3 spells CATSMGLAVDNEQFF. Here the CDR3 DNA reads TGTGCCACCAGCATGGGACTAGCGGTAGACAATGAGCAGTTCTTC.